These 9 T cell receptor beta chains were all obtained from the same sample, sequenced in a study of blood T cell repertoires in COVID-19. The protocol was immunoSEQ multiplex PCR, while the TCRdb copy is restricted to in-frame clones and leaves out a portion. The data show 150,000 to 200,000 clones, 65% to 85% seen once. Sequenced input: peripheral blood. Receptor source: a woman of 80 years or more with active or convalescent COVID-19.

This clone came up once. The CDR3 is CASSFIRVGYTF. Written as DNA, the CDR3 is TGTGCCAGCAGTTTTATCCGGGTCGGCTACACCTTC. This chain uses TRBV12-3 or TRBV12-4 with TRBJ1-2; D gene ambiguous. The CDR3 sequence is 12 residues long. V lost 3 bases and J 8 bases, leaving 10 bases between the germline ends.

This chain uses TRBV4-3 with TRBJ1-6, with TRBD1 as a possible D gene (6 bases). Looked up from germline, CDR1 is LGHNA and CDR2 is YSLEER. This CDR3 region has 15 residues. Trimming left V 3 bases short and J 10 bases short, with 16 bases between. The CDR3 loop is CASSQDTGQGSPLHF. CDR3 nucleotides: TGCGCCAGCAGCCAGGACACAGGGCAGGGGTCACCCCTCCACTTT.

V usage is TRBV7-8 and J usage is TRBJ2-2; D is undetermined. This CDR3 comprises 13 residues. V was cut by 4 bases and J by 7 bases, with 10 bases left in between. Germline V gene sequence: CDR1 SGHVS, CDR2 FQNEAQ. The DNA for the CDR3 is TGTGCCAGCAGCTACAGCCTCCGCGGGGAGCTGTTTTTT. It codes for CASSYSLRGELFF.

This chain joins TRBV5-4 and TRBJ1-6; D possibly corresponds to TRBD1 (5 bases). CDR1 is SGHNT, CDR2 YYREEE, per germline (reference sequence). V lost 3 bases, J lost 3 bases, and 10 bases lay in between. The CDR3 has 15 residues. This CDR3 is CASSSGGDYNSPLHF. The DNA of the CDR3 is TGTGCCAGCAGCTCAGGAGGGGACTATAATTCACCCCTCCACTTT.

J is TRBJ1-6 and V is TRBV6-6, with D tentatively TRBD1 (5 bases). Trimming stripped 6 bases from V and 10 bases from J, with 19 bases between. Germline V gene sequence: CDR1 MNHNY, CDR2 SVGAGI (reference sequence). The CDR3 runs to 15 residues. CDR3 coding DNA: TGTGCCAGCAGACTATTGACAGCCCTGGAGTCACCCCTCCACTTT. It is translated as CASRLLTALESPLHF.

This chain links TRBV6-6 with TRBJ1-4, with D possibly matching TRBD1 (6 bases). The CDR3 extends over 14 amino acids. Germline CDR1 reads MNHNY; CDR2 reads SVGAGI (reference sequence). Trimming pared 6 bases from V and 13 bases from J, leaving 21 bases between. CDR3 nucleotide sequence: TGTGCCAGCAGCCAGGTACAGGGCCGAGGGAGACTGTTTTTT. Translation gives CASSQVQGRGRLFF.

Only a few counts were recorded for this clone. The CDR3 loop is CASSYPPGTDEETQYF. The CDR3 DNA is TGTGCCAGCAGTTATCCACCCGGGACTGATGAAGAGACCCAGTACTTC. The chain couples TRBV6-2 or TRBV6-3 to TRBJ2-5, with D perhaps matching TRBD2 (6 bases). CDR3 size: 16 residues. Germline V lookup: CDR1 MNHEY, CDR2 SVGEGT. The germline V and J ends were trimmed by 3 bases and 3 bases, with 17 bases remaining between them.

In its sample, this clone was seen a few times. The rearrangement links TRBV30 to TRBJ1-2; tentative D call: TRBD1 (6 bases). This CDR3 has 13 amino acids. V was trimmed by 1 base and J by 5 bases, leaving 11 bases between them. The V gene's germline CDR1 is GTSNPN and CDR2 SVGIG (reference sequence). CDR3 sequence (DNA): TGTGCCTGGAGTGGGGGGCTCAGGTATGGCTACACCTTC. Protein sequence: CAWSGGLRYGYTF. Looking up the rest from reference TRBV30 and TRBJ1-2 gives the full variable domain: SQTIHQWPATLVQPVGSPLSLECTVEGTSNPNLYWYRQAAGRGLQLLFYSVGIGQISSEVPQNLSASRPQDRQFILSSKKLLLSDSGFYLCAWSGGLRYGYTFGSGTRLTVV.

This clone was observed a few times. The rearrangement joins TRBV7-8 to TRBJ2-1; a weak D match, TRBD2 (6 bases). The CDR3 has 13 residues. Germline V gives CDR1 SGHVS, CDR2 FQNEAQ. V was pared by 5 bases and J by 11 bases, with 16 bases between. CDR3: CASSVDGSQKQFF. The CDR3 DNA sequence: TGTGCCAGCAGCGTCGACGGGAGTCAGAAGCAGTTCTTC.